These 29 T cell receptor beta chains share one sample of origin, sequenced in a study of T cells in Graves' hyperthyroidism and ophthalmopathy. Amplified regions were TCR beta CDR3 sequences from RNA transcripts. Researchers ran a first-round RT-PCR on the TCR CDR3 using the HTBI primer set. TCRdb reanalysed the multiplex PCR reads using MiXCR and keeps one entry per CDR3 protein. The data contain a few hundred thousand distinct CDR3 sequences, roughly 16% of them singletons. Sequencing was carried out using blood. The receptors originated from a middle-aged woman with Graves' ophthalmopathy.

J is TRBJ2-1 and V is TRBV6-5; 12 nucleotides agree with TRBD2. Germline V gene data show CDR1 as MNHEY and CDR2 as SVGAGI. CDR3 length: 17 residues. The junction had 5 bases not matched to a gene; V was cut back by 0 bases and J by 5 bases. The CDR3, as DNA: TGTGCCAGCAGTTACTCTCTAGCGGGAGGGATAAACAATGAGCAGTTCTTC. Translating gives CASSYSLAGGINNEQFF.

This clonotype was detected ten times or more. V is TRBV6-1 and J is TRBJ2-1; 9 bases align to TRBD2. Germline V gene data show CDR1 as MNHNS and CDR2 as SASEGT. V was pared by 4 bases and J by 4 bases, with 5 bases of the junction left unmatched. The CDR3 has 15 amino acids. CDR3 bases: TGTGCCAGCAGTGTTTTAGCGGGGGATTACAATGAGCAGTTCTTC. It yields the protein CASSVLAGDYNEQFF.

This clonotype was seen repeatedly, ten times or more. This rearrangement joins TRBV2 to TRBJ2-5, with 9 bases matching TRBD1. Germline CDR1 SNHLY, CDR2 FYNNEI. The J segment lost 5 bases and the V segment lost 6 bases, leaving 7 bases of the junction unmatched. This CDR3 is built from 14 residues. The CDR3 bases are TGTGCCAGCAGGGAGGGACAGGGTCTTGAGACCCAGTACTTC. Its translation is CASREGQGLETQYF.

This clonotype was found many times. V usage is TRBV18 and J usage is TRBJ2-7; tentatively, D is TRBD2 (5 bases). Germline V gene lookup returns CDR1 KGHSH and CDR2 LQKENI. There are 15 residues in the CDR3. The V and J ends lost 2 bases and 11 bases respectively, with 22 bases between them. The DNA of the CDR3 is TGTGCCAGCTCACCATCCGTCGTCGTAGGTGAGGGAAAGTACTTC. Residues: CASSPSVVVGEGKYF.

This clonotype was picked up a small number of times. The CDR3 sequence is CASSEGFSNSGANVLTF. The CDR3 DNA sequence: TGTGCCAGCAGTGAAGGGTTTTCCAATTCTGGGGCCAACGTCCTGACTTTC. The rearrangement joins TRBV6-1 to TRBJ2-6; D gene unclear. Trimming removed 1 base from V and 1 base from J, with 11 bases in between. Germline V lookup: CDR1 MNHNS, CDR2 SASEGT. The CDR3 is 17 amino acids.

Note on this clonotype: This may stem from a read error, because a much larger clone lies one nucleotide away. The chain uses TRBV12-3 or TRBV12-4 and TRBJ2-7; D gene uncertain. The CDR3 is 12 residues long. CDR3 nucleotide sequence: TGTGCCAGCAGTTTTACCTCCTACGAGCAGTCCTTC. Encoded protein: CASSFTSYEQSF.

This clonotype turned up a few times. This chain connects TRBV5-1 to TRBJ1-2, with 8 bases aligning to TRBD1. J was trimmed by 2 bases and V by 7 bases; bases with no gene match: 4. Germline V gene lookup returns CDR1 SGHRS and CDR2 YFSETQ. The CDR3 is 13 amino acids. CDR3 in amino acids: CASGGQGNYGYTF. The CDR3 DNA sequence: TGCGCCAGCGGAGGACAGGGCAACTATGGCTACACCTTC.

This rearrangement joins TRBV5-1 to TRBJ1-4; TRBD1 might be the D (5 bases). Trimming took 4 bases from V and 5 from J, leaving 12 bases between them. The length of the CDR3 is 14 residues. Germline V gene lookup returns CDR1 SGHRS and CDR2 YFSETQ. For the CDR3, the DNA is TGCGCCAGCAGCGCCGGGACCCTCAATGAAAAACTGTTTTTT. Translation: CASSAGTLNEKLFF.

V is TRBV6-1 and J is TRBJ2-4; 9 nucleotides align to TRBD1. The junction had 13 bases not matched to a gene; V was cut back by 6 bases and J by 1 base. Germline V gene sequence: CDR1 MNHNS, CDR2 SASEGT. CDR3 size: 18 residues. In nucleotides, the CDR3 is TGTGCCAGCAGCGGGATCCGGGACAGGGCGATGGCCAAAAACATTCAGTACTTC. Translation: CASSGIRDRAMAKNIQYF.

The chain recombines TRBV6-5 with TRBJ1-2; no firm D call. V lost 0 bases to trimming and J lost 3 bases, with 8 bases between them. The germline gives CDR1 MNHEY, CDR2 SVGAGI. This CDR3 has 14 residues. The CDR3 nucleotides read TGTGCCAGCAGTTACTCGAGGACCTACTATGGCTACACCTTC. Translation: CASSYSRTYYGYTF.

This clonotype was seen repeatedly, ten times or more. The chain is built from TRBV28 and TRBJ2-7, with 9 nucleotides matching TRBD2. The CDR3 runs 15 residues. Germline CDR1 MDHEN, CDR2 SYDVKM. V shed 6 bases and J 3 bases; nucleotides not matched to a gene: 9. The CDR3 sequence: CASSTTGTSFYEQYF. In nucleotides, the CDR3 is TGTGCCAGCAGCACCACCGGGACTAGCTTCTACGAGCAGTACTTC.

The rearrangement joins TRBV7-9 to TRBJ2-6, with 8 nucleotides matching TRBD1. Germline CDR1 is SEHNR and CDR2 is FQNEAQ (reference sequence). V was clipped by 11 bases and J by 0 bases; unmatched bases: 15. CDR3 length: 18 amino acids. CDR3 nucleotide sequence: TGTGCCGGTAGCTTAGTGGGACAGGTTTTCTCTGGGGCCAACGTCCTGACTTTC. Translation: CAGSLVGQVFSGANVLTF.

The CDR3 coding sequence is TGTGCCACCAGCAGAGCTGCGGGATCCGGGGAGCTGTTTTTT. It translates to CATSRAAGSGELFF. This chain connects TRBV15 to TRBJ2-2; maybe TRBD2 (6 bases). This CDR3 has 14 residues. V shed 1 base and J shed 6 bases, with 9 bases lying between them. CDR1 and CDR2 from the germline V gene are LNHNV and YYDKDF (reference sequence).

This rearrangement joins TRBV20-1 to TRBJ1-5, with unresolved D. CDR1 and CDR2 from the germline V gene are DFQATT and SNEGSKA (reference sequence). The germline V and J ends were trimmed by 3 bases and 5 bases, with 8 bases remaining between them. There are 12 residues in the CDR3. The DNA for the CDR3 is TGCAGTGCTAGCCCTCCGGATCAGCCCCAGCATTTT. Its translation is CSASPPDQPQHF.

The CDR3 region has the DNA TGTGCCTGGACAAGAGGACTAGCGCAAACTCAAGAGACCCAGTACTTC. The encoded protein is CAWTRGLAQTQETQYF. This chain joins TRBV30 and TRBJ2-5; TRBD2 matches 9 bases. CDR1 and CDR2 from the germline V gene are GTSNPN and SVGIG (reference sequence). CDR3 length equals 16 residues. Unmatched junction bases numbered 11, after V lost 4 bases and J lost 2 bases.

This clonotype was recorded at least ten times. The gene calls are TRBV20-1 and TRBJ1-1; weak D call: TRBD1 (5 bases). The germline CDR1 and CDR2 sequences are DFQATT and SNEGSKA (reference sequence). CDR3 length: 15 amino acids. Trimming removed 1 base at V and 1 base at J, with 13 bases between. In DNA form, the CDR3 reads TGCAGTGCTAGAGCTATCGGGACTCCGAACACTGAAGCTTTCTTT. Amino acids: CSARAIGTPNTEAFF.

The rearrangement joins TRBV9 to TRBJ2-7, with unresolved D. From germline, CDR1 is SGDLS and CDR2 YYNGEE. Trimming left V 4 bases short and J 4 bases short, with 12 bases between. The CDR3 is 13 amino acids. The chain's CDR3 is CASSPRPEYEQYF. The CDR3 region has the DNA TGTGCCAGCAGCCCCAGACCCGAATACGAGCAGTACTTC.

The CDR3: CASSPREFLYSGNTIYF. The CDR3 nucleotides read TGTGCCAGCTCACCCCGGGAGTTTCTCTACTCTGGAAACACCATATATTTT. The chain joins TRBV18 to TRBJ1-3, with D unresolved. Trimming stripped 3 bases from V and 0 bases from J, with 15 bases between. The CDR3 is made up of 17 amino acids. Per the germline V gene, CDR1 is KGHSH and CDR2 is LQKENI. The variable domain in full, completed from reference TRBV18 and TRBJ1-3, reads NAGVMQNPRHLVRRRGQEARLRCSPMKGHSHVYWYRQLPEEGLKFMVYLQKENIIDESGMPKERFSAEFPKEGPSILRIQQVVRGDSAAYFCASSPREFLYSGNTIYFGEGSWLTVV.

This clonotype was counted only a few times. This rearrangement joins TRBV28 to TRBJ2-7; either TRBD1 or TRBD2 may fit D (5 bases each). Trimming took off 5 bases at V and 2 bases at J, with 13 bases between the two ends. From germline, CDR1 is MDHEN and CDR2 SYDVKM. The CDR3 is 14 residues long. For the CDR3, the DNA is TGTGCCAGCAGTAAAAAGGGACCCGCCTACGAGCAGTACTTC. Protein product: CASSKKGPAYEQYF.

This clonotype was picked up many times. This chain uses TRBV20-1 with TRBJ2-7; a possible D gene is TRBD2 (6 bases). CDR3 length equals 13 residues. The V gene's germline CDR1 is DFQATT and CDR2 SNEGSKA (reference sequence). V was cut by 0 bases and J by 2 bases, with 8 bases left in between. CDR3 sequence (DNA): TGCAGTGCTAGAGACGGGGGAACCTACGAGCAGTACTTC. As protein: CSARDGGTYEQYF.

This clonotype was seen at least ten times. The CDR3 loop reads CASSRAGATNEKLFF. In DNA form, the CDR3 reads TGTGCCAGCAGTAGGGCAGGGGCAACTAATGAAAAACTGTTTTTT. The chain recombines TRBV12-3 or TRBV12-4 with TRBJ1-4; D might be TRBD1 (6 bases). The length of the CDR3 is 15 residues. The V end was cut by 5 bases, the J end by 0 bases, with 10 bases between.

This clonotype was observed at least ten times. This sequence joins TRBV3-1 and TRBJ2-7, with D possibly matching TRBD1 (6 bases). This CDR3 is 15 amino acids long. The germline V gene has CDR1 LGHDT and CDR2 YNNKEL (reference sequence). Trimming cost V 4 bases and J 3 bases, with 16 bases left between them. CDR3 sequence: CASSPGSRQVYEQYF. The CDR3 nucleotides are TGTGCCAGCAGCCCTGGGTCGCGACAGGTCTACGAGCAGTACTTC.

There are a few counts of this clonotype. J is TRBJ2-7 and V is TRBV4-2; the match to TRBD2 covers 16 bases. From germline, CDR1 is LGHNA and CDR2 YNFKEQ. Losses at the gene ends were 1 base for V and 6 bases for J; bases not matched to a gene: 3. The CDR3 contains 16 residues. Here the CDR3 DNA reads TGTGCCAGCAGCCAAGCCGGGACTAGCGGGAGGGGCGAGCAGTACTTC. This gives the protein CASSQAGTSGRGEQYF.

In its sample, this clonotype was seen a few times. The chain links TRBV5-1 to TRBJ1-1, with TRBD1 as a possible D gene (6 bases). The CDR3 covers 15 residues. CDR1 SGHRS and CDR2 YFSETQ come from the germline V gene. V gave up 4 bases and J gave up 6 bases, with 19 bases separating them. CDR3 amino acids: CASSRDNPPTPEAFF. The CDR3 region has the DNA TGCGCCAGCAGCCGGGACAACCCCCCAACCCCTGAAGCTTTCTTT.

This clonotype occurred a few times. The V call is TRBV5-5, the J call TRBJ2-2; 9 nucleotides agree with TRBD1. After removal of 4 bases from V and 0 bases from J, the junction contained 4 bases not matched to a gene. This CDR3 comprises 16 residues. Germline-derived CDR1 and CDR2 are SGHKS and YYEKEE (reference sequence). The CDR3 DNA is TGTGCCAGCAGCCCAAGGACAGGGGCGAACACCGGGGAGCTGTTTTTT. Protein sequence: CASSPRTGANTGELFF.

This clonotype was seen a handful of times. This chain links TRBV7-9 with TRBJ2-2, with D possibly being TRBD2 (6 bases). V was trimmed by 1 base and J by 0 bases, leaving 12 bases between them. This CDR3 is built from 17 residues. CDR1 and CDR2 (germline): SEHNR, FQNEAQ (reference sequence). CDR3 sequence: CASSLGSGRANTGELFF. Written as DNA, the CDR3 is TGTGCCAGCAGCTTAGGTAGCGGAAGGGCGAACACCGGGGAGCTGTTTTTT.

This clonotype was counted ten times or more. The genes are TRBV28 and TRBJ2-5; maybe TRBD2 (6 bases). Between the trimmed V and J ends, which lost 8 bases and 2 bases, there was a span of 12 bases. Germline CDR1 and CDR2: MDHEN and SYDVKM. The CDR3 is made up of 13 amino acids. DNA of the CDR3: TGTGCCAGCTCCCGACGGGGGCAAGAGACCCAGTACTTC. Protein product: CASSRRGQETQYF.

This chain links TRBV5-1 with TRBJ2-1, with 11 bases lining up with TRBD1. V was clipped by 2 bases and J by 3 bases; unmatched bases: 7. This CDR3 contains 17 residues. Looked up from germline, CDR1 is SGHRS and CDR2 is YFSETQ. This CDR3 reads CASSFLLGTGGYNEQFF. CDR3 bases: TGCGCCAGCAGCTTCCTCCTCGGGACAGGGGGCTACAATGAGCAGTTCTTC.

This clonotype was picked up many times. The gene calls are TRBV20-1 and TRBJ1-6; D may be TRBD1 (5 bases). This CDR3 comprises 14 residues. The germline V and J ends were trimmed by 4 bases and 9 bases, with 16 bases remaining between them. Looked up from germline, CDR1 is DFQATT and CDR2 is SNEGSKA (reference sequence). This CDR3 is CSATSGGASSPLHF. Here the CDR3 DNA reads TGCAGTGCTACCTCCGGTGGGGCGAGTTCACCCCTCCACTTT.